The entry below describes one TCR beta chain. The study recruited people aged about 18 to 95 years across about 25 US areas. Cohorts were assigned according to the clinical history that participants reported. Authors' methods: Counts of nucleated cells, estimated from reference gene primer amplification, were obtained. The data were produced by immunoSEQ multiplex PCR, yet TCRdb's version contains in-frame clones alone and is incomplete. V and J calls and clone size are as listed in that table; D and trimming were resolved from the DNA. This sample has approximately 220,000 clones, with roughly nine tenths found just once. The data stem from a study of blood T cell repertoires in COVID-19. Overall study: PBMCs, B-cell-depleted T cells, or T cells were the source of the cDNA or gDNA that made up the material.

CDR3 size: 14 residues. The germline gives CDR1 SEHNR, CDR2 FQNEAQ (reference sequence). Trimming shortened V by 4 bases and J by 2 bases, and 9 bases separated the two germline ends. The rearrangement joins TRBV7-9 to TRBJ1-5; D might be TRBD1 (6 bases). The material sequenced was PBMCs or T cells enriched from blood (not recorded which). The source of this sequence is a woman between 18 and 30 years old in a cohort exposed to, infected with or recovered from COVID-19 (not recorded which). The DNA for the CDR3 is TGTGCCAGCAGCTCCCGACAGGGCAATCAGCCCCAGCATTTT. This codes for CASSSRQGNQPQHF.